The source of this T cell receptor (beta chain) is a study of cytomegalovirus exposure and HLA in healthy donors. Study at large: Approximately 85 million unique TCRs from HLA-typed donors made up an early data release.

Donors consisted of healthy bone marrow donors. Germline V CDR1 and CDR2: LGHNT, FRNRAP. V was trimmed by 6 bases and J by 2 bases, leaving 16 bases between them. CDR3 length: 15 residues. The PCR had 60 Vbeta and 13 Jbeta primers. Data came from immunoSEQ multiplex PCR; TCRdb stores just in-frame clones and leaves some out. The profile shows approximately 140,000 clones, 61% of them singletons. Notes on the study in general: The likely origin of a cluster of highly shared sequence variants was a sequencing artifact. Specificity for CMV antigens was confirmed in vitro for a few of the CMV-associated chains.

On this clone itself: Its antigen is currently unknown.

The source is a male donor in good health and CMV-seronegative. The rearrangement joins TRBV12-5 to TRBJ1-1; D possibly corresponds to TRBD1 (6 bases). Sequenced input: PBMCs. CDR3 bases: TGTGCTAGTGGACCAAATACAGGGATTAACACTGAAGCTTTCTTT. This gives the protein CASGPNTGINTEAFF.